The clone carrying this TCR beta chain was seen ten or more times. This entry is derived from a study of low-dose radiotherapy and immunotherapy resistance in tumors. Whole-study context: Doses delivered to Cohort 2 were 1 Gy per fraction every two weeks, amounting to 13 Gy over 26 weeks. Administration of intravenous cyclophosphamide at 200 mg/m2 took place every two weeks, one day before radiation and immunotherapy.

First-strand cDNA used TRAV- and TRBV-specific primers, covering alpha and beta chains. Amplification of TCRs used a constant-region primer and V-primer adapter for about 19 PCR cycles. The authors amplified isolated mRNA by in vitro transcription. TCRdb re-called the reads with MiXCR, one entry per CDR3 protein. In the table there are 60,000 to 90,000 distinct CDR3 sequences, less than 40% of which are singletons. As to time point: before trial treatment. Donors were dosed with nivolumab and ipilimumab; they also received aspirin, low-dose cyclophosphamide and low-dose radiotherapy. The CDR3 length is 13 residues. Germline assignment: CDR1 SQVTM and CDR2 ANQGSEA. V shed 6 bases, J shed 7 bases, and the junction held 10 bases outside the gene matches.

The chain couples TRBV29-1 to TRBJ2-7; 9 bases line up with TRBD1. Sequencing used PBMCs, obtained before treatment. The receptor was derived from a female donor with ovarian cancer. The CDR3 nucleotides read TGCAGCGTGGTTCTTACAGGGGGCTGGGAGCAGTACTTC. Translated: CSVVLTGGWEQYF.